This record concerns one T cell receptor beta chain sequence. Its antigen remains unknown. The source of the sample is a study of a mutant IDH1 vaccine in newly diagnosed glioma. Background on the study: Beginning 4-6 weeks after radiotherapy alone, or with temozolomide cycles, vaccination took place.

Method: immunoSEQ multiplex PCR; TCRdb's copy keeps in-frame clones and lacks some. The sample carries about 72,000 clones, around 82% recorded once. Trimming removed 11 bases from V and 6 bases from J, with 13 bases in between. CDR1 MNHEY and CDR2 SMNVEV come from the germline V gene (reference sequence). This CDR3 is built from 11 residues. As to time point: week 35, safety follow-up. Alongside topical imiquimod, each dose of vaccine comprised 300 ug of mutant IDH1 20-mer peptide. Findings and caveats of the study: Seemingly, pseudoprogression had no relation to changes in the top peripheral T cell clonotypes.

The sample here was PBMCs, taken from a glioma patient whose treatment included an IDH1 peptide vaccine. The clonotype comes from a man aged 18 to 30 with glioma. The chain recombines TRBV27 with TRBJ1-1; D gene unclear. The CDR3 sequence is CAGGWGAEAFF. The CDR3 nucleotides read TGTGCCGGTGGCTGGGGAGCTGAAGCTTTCTTT.